The next 4 T cell receptor beta chains were all read from a single sample in a study of molecular identifiers for immune sequencing clone quantification. TCRdb called the PCR reads again in MiXCR, with one record for every CDR3 protein. The sample shows 250,000 to 350,000 distinct CDR3 sequences, about a fifth of them seen only once. The material sequenced was naive CD8+ T cells from blood, with Jurkat cell RNA spiked in. Subset here: FACS-sorted CD8+CD4-CCR7+CD45RA+ naive T cells. The receptor source for this set is a human donor in good health. Some libraries in this study had Jurkat cell RNA spiked in.

This clonotype was recorded a few times. V usage is TRBV4-2 and J usage is TRBJ2-7; no clear D gene. V lost 2 bases to trimming and J lost 2 bases, with 10 bases between them. The V gene's germline CDR1 is LGHNA and CDR2 YNFKEQ. The CDR3 is 14 residues long. Written as DNA, the CDR3 is TGTGCCAGCAGCCAACGGTGGGCCCCCTACGAGCAGTACTTC. As protein: CASSQRWAPYEQYF.

This clonotype was seen at least ten times. The CDR3 nucleotides are TGTGCCAGCAGTGAACCGGCAGGGCGAGAGGAGCAGTACTTC. This codes for CASSEPAGREEQYF. J is TRBJ2-7 and V is TRBV6-1; a weak D match, TRBD1 (5 bases). This CDR3 region has 14 residues. Germline V gene lookup returns CDR1 MNHNS and CDR2 SASEGT. V was clipped by 2 bases and J by 7 bases, with 15 bases between them.

This clonotype was counted at least ten times. The chain couples TRBV20-1 to TRBJ2-2, with D possibly being TRBD2 (5 bases). The V end was cut by 0 bases, the J end by 9 bases, with 17 bases between. Germline V gene sequence: CDR1 DFQATT, CDR2 SNEGSKA (reference sequence). The CDR3 sequence is 15 residues long. In DNA form, the CDR3 reads TGCAGTGCTAGAGATTACGGGGATGCCGGGAGGGAGCTGTTTTTT. Its protein is CSARDYGDAGRELFF.

In its sample, this clonotype was seen many times. The chain combines TRBV20-1 with TRBJ1-1; D is ambiguous. The V gene lost 6 bases and the J gene lost 4 bases, with 12 bases spanning the gap. The CDR3 runs to 12 residues. Germline CDR1 is DFQATT and CDR2 is SNEGSKA (reference sequence). The CDR3 protein is CSAEARSTEAFF. CDR3 bases: TGCAGTGCGGAGGCCCGGAGCACTGAAGCTTTCTTT.